The 32 T cell receptor beta chains listed next were all sequenced from one sample in a study of blood T cells in healthy people across ages. With a J-beta primer mix and a sample-barcoded 5' primer, a second PCR ran 7 to 11 cycles. TCRdb passed the 5' RACE reads through MiXCR, listing each CDR3 protein once. Among some 710,000 distinct CDR3 sequences listed, 22% were seen once. Sequencing was carried out using blood. These receptor sequences come from a man in his 70s in good health.

This clonotype was seen a handful of times. The V and J genes are TRBV7-8 and TRBJ1-2; D is unresolved. Germline CDR1 is SGHVS and CDR2 is FQNEAQ. The CDR3 sequence is 15 residues long. Between the trimmed V and J ends, which lost 6 bases and 5 bases, there was a span of 19 bases. The DNA for the CDR3 is TGTGCCAGCAGTGGGTCGTTTGGGCCCGAATATGGCTACACCTTC. This translates into CASSGSFGPEYGYTF.

The chain links TRBV5-6 to TRBJ1-4; D not resolved. In germline, CDR1 is SGHDT, CDR2 YYEEEE. V was trimmed by 1 base and J by 4 bases, leaving 11 bases between them. The CDR3 extends over 15 amino acids. As DNA, the CDR3 is TGTGCCAGCAGCTTGCTAGGAGACCTTAATGAAAAACTGTTTTTT. Protein sequence: CASSLLGDLNEKLFF. The whole variable domain, remainder taken from reference TRBV5-6 and TRBJ1-4, is DAGVTQSPTHLIKTRGQQVTLRCSPKSGHDTVSWYQQALGQGPQFIFQYYEEEERQRGNFPDRFSGHQFPNYSSELNVNALLLGDSALYLCASSLLGDLNEKLFFGSGTQLSVL.

The chain joins TRBV20-1 to TRBJ2-1; 9 bases map to TRBD2. CDR3 size: 19 residues. The germline V gene has CDR1 DFQATT and CDR2 SNEGSKA (reference sequence). Trimming at V came to 4 bases and at J to 6 bases, leaving 22 bases not matched to a gene. Here the CDR3 DNA reads TGCAGTGCTAAGGGACTACAGCGGGGGGCTAGCCTTTTTTTCAATGAGCAGTTCTTC. Protein product: CSAKGLQRGASLFFNEQFF.

This clonotype was recorded a few times. The chain joins TRBV29-1 to TRBJ2-1, with D perhaps matching TRBD2 (6 bases). Germline CDR1 and CDR2: SQVTM and ANQGSEA. This CDR3 spans 14 amino acids. Trimming pared 6 bases from V and 0 bases from J, leaving 12 bases between. CDR3 nucleotide sequence: TGCAGCGTCCAGCGGGTCCTCTCCTACAATGAGCAGTTCTTC. This encodes CSVQRVLSYNEQFF.

In its sample, this clonotype was seen a few times. The genes are TRBV4-1 and TRBJ1-2; D is ambiguous. Trimming pared 0 bases from V and 3 bases from J, leaving 11 bases between. This CDR3 has 15 residues. Germline-derived CDR1 and CDR2 are MGHRA and YSYEKL. CDR3 nucleotides: TGCGCCAGCAGCCAAGAGGATCGGAAATACTATGGCTACACCTTC. Protein: CASSQEDRKYYGYTF.

The rearrangement links TRBV20-1 to TRBJ2-5; D ambiguous. Near its end, the DNA agrees better with TRBJ2-1, so the J call may be wrong. Germline loops: CDR1 DFQATT, CDR2 SNEGSKA (reference sequence). The CDR3 spans 10 residues. The CDR3 is CSAGSLEQFF. DNA for the CDR3: TGCAGTGCTGGTTCTTTAGAGCAGTTCTTC.

This clonotype was counted between two and nine times. The V and J genes are TRBV11-2 and TRBJ2-1; no clear D gene. This CDR3 region has 12 residues. Per germline, CDR1 SGHAT and CDR2 FQNNGV. With 6 bases removed from V and 6 bases from J, the gap between germline ends came to 9 bases. CDR3 in DNA: TGTGCCAGCAGTAGAATCCCCAATGAGCAGTTCTTC. Residues: CASSRIPNEQFF.

This chain's CDR3 is CATSDQGRRGYTF. The CDR3 DNA is TGTGCCACCAGTGACCAAGGGAGGCGAGGCTACACCTTC. The chain links TRBV24-1 to TRBJ1-2; D not certain. Deletions cut 4 bases from V and 8 bases from J, with 13 bases between. The germline CDR1 and CDR2 sequences are KGHDR and SFDVKD. This CDR3 spans 13 amino acids.

This chain links TRBV20-1 with TRBJ2-4; D might be TRBD2 (5 bases). V lost 2 bases, J lost 6 bases, and 14 bases lay in between. CDR1 and CDR2 (germline): DFQATT, SNEGSKA (reference sequence). The CDR3 has 14 residues. The CDR3 sequence: CSARPTGEGNIQYF. Written as DNA, the CDR3 is TGCAGTGCTAGACCTACTGGCGAGGGAAACATTCAGTACTTC.

V usage is TRBV19 and J usage is TRBJ2-1, with D perhaps being TRBD1 or TRBD2 (5 bases each). Trimming took off 2 bases at V and 2 bases at J, with 13 bases between the two ends. There are 16 residues in the CDR3. Germline CDR1 reads LNHDA; CDR2 reads SQIVND (reference sequence). The DNA of the CDR3 is TGTGCCAGTAGTATATCCGGGGCCGGTGCCTACAATGAGCAGTTCTTC. As protein: CASSISGAGAYNEQFF.

The chain carries TRBV2 and TRBJ2-7, with a tentative D call TRBD1 (5 bases). The J call may be mistaken, given a closer DNA end match to TRBJ2-5. The length of the CDR3 is 12 residues. The germline V gene encodes CDR1 SNHLY and CDR2 FYNNEI. The CDR3 DNA reads TGTGCCAGGGCAGGGTTCGAAGAGACCCAGTACTTC. Its translation is CARAGFEETQYF.

This clonotype was seen a handful of times. V is TRBV10-2 and J is TRBJ1-4, with TRBD1 matching over 9 bases. J lost 8 bases, V lost 8 bases, and 3 bases had no gene match. CDR3 size: 12 residues. Germline CDR1 is WSHSY and CDR2 is SAAADI. The CDR3 DNA reads as TGCGCCAGCGGACAGGGGAGGGAAAAACTGTTTTTT. Translation gives CASGQGREKLFF.

This rearrangement joins TRBV7-8 to TRBJ2-1; D is ambiguous. CDR1 and CDR2 (germline): SGHVS, FQNEAQ. This CDR3 has 16 residues. The germline V and J ends were trimmed by 5 bases and 0 bases, with 14 bases remaining between them. The CDR3 reads CASSLTRLSSYNEQFF. For the CDR3, the DNA is TGTGCCAGCAGCCTAACCAGGCTCAGCTCCTACAATGAGCAGTTCTTC.

The chain is built from TRBV3-1 and TRBJ1-2; TRBD1 is a possible D gene (6 bases). CDR1 and CDR2 from the germline V gene are LGHDT and YNNKEL (reference sequence). Trimming stripped 4 bases from V and 3 bases from J, with 15 bases between. This CDR3 comprises 15 residues. The CDR3: CASSPLVGAYYGYTF. The CDR3 nucleotides are TGTGCCAGCAGCCCCCTCGTGGGGGCTTACTATGGCTACACCTTC. Full variable domain (outside the CDR3, taken from reference TRBV3-1 and TRBJ1-2): DTAVSQTPKYLVTQMGNDKSIKCEQNLGHDTMYWYKQDSKKFLKIMFSYNNKELIINETVPNRFSPKSPDKAHLNLHINSLELGDSAVYFCASSPLVGAYYGYTFGSGTRLTVV.

The CDR3 DNA follows: TGTGCCAGCAGTTACGGCCCCCTGATTGGCACCGGGGAGCTGTTTTTT. It encodes CASSYGPLIGTGELFF. The chain employs TRBV6-2 or TRBV6-3 and TRBJ2-2; D is uncertain. V gave up 2 bases and J gave up 4 bases, with 14 bases separating them. The V gene's germline CDR1 is MNHEY and CDR2 SVGEGT. The CDR3 is 16 residues long.

In this sample, this clonotype turned up a few times. The gene calls are TRBV14 and TRBJ2-3; D is uncertain. The CDR3 sequence is 14 residues long. V was shortened by 1 base and J by 8 bases, with 13 bases between the two germline ends. Germline V gene lookup returns CDR1 SGHDN and CDR2 FVKESK. CDR3 nucleotide sequence: TGTGCCAGCAGCCAAGTCCCGATTTGGGGTACGCAGTATTTT. This translates into CASSQVPIWGTQYF.

The chain carries TRBV20-1 and TRBJ2-3; D remains unclear. Trimming stripped 1 base from V and 6 bases from J, with 14 bases between. The CDR3 loop spans 14 amino acids. Germline-derived CDR1 and CDR2 are DFQATT and SNEGSKA (reference sequence). The chain's CDR3 is CSARGWRPQDTQYF. Written as DNA, the CDR3 is TGCAGTGCTAGAGGGTGGCGGCCACAGGATACGCAGTATTTT.

This clonotype came up a few times. The chain joins TRBV9 to TRBJ2-4; D ambiguous. The length of the CDR3 is 16 residues. Germline V CDR1 and CDR2: SGDLS, YYNGEE. V lost 4 bases and J 4 bases, leaving 18 bases between the germline ends. As DNA, the CDR3 is TGTGCCAGCAGCCACGACGGAGAGTTGAAGAAAAACATTCAGTACTTC. This encodes CASSHDGELKKNIQYF.

The rearrangement joins TRBV29-1 to TRBJ1-2, with 11 bases aligning to TRBD1. The V segment lost 6 bases and the J segment 6 bases; nucleotides outside the gene matches: 9. The CDR3 runs 14 residues. Germline CDR1 is SQVTM and CDR2 is ANQGSEA. The CDR3 protein is CSVAFTGQGDGYTF. The CDR3 nucleotides are TGCAGCGTCGCTTTTACGGGACAGGGGGATGGCTACACCTTC.

V usage is TRBV12-3 or TRBV12-4 and J usage is TRBJ2-7, with 11 bases matching TRBD1. The CDR3 sequence is 16 residues long. J lost 4 bases, V lost 6 bases, and 11 bases had no gene match. CDR3 in DNA: TGTGCCAGCAGCTTCGGGACAGGGGGAAGCAGATACGAGCAGTACTTC. The encoded protein is CASSFGTGGSRYEQYF.

The CDR3 DNA reads as TGCAGCGCAGGGGGCAGTAATGAAAAACTGTTTTTT. It is translated as CSAGGSNEKLFF. The chain joins TRBV20-1 to TRBJ1-4, with 8 bases aligning to TRBD1. Germline V gene lookup returns CDR1 DFQATT and CDR2 SNEGSKA (reference sequence). This CDR3 spans 12 amino acids.

This clonotype was seen a handful of times. This sequence joins TRBV5-6 and TRBJ1-1; 7 bases line up with TRBD1. The trim removed 4 bases at V and 1 base at J, leaving 10 bases unmatched. CDR1 and CDR2 from the germline V gene are SGHDT and YYEEEE. The CDR3 contains 16 residues. CDR3 sequence: CASSVAGGARNTEAFF. In nucleotides, the CDR3 is TGTGCCAGCAGCGTCGCAGGGGGGGCGAGGAACACTGAAGCTTTCTTT.

This clonotype was recorded a few times. V gene TRBV12-3 or TRBV12-4 combines with J gene TRBJ1-4; weak D call: TRBD1 (5 bases). The CDR3 has 13 amino acids. The V and J ends lost 3 bases and 8 bases respectively, with 10 bases between them. In DNA, the CDR3 is TGTGCCAGCAGTTTCCAGGGCGACGAAAAACTGTTTTTT. Protein product: CASSFQGDEKLFF.

The chain recombines TRBV30 with TRBJ1-4; TRBD1 might be the D (6 bases). Per germline, CDR1 GTSNPN and CDR2 SVGIG (reference sequence). The V end was cut by 2 bases, the J end by 8 bases, with 15 bases between. The CDR3 has 14 residues. CDR3 sequence reads: CAWSFRGGMEKLFF. In DNA form, the CDR3 reads TGTGCCTGGAGTTTCAGGGGAGGCATGGAAAAACTGTTTTTT.

The chain is built from TRBV6-6 and TRBJ1-2; TRBD1 is a possible D gene (5 bases). Germline V CDR1 and CDR2: MNHNY, SVGAGI (reference sequence). V lost 2 bases and J 6 bases, leaving 10 bases between the germline ends. There are 13 residues in the CDR3. This CDR3 reads CASSYGGENGYTF. The CDR3 DNA reads TGTGCCAGCAGTTACGGGGGGGAAAATGGCTACACCTTC.

The DNA for the CDR3 is TGTGCCAGCACCTTCGGGACTAGCGGTAGCTACGAGCAGTACTTC. This sequence encodes CASTFGTSGSYEQYF. This sequence joins TRBV6-6 and TRBJ2-7, with 11 bases fitting TRBD2. This CDR3 is 15 amino acids long. The junction had 8 bases not matched to a gene; V was cut back by 7 bases and J by 3 bases. CDR1 and CDR2 (germline): MNHNY, SVGAGI (reference sequence).

The chain recombines TRBV9 with TRBJ2-3; D remains ambiguous. CDR3 length equals 13 residues. Trimming took 0 bases from V and 4 from J, leaving 6 bases between them. Germline values: CDR1 SGDLS, CDR2 YYNGEE. CDR3 coding DNA: TGTGCCAGCAGCGTAGTGACTTCAGATACGCAGTATTTT. As protein: CASSVVTSDTQYF.

The chain employs TRBV9 and TRBJ2-1; TRBD2 agrees at 8 bases. The CDR3 extends over 16 amino acids. Per the germline V gene, CDR1 is SGDLS and CDR2 is YYNGEE. V shed 2 bases and J 6 bases; nucleotides not matched to a gene: 10. Written as DNA, the CDR3 is TGTGCCAGCAGCGTTATAACGGGACTAGGAGTCAATGAGCAGTTCTTC. Translating it yields CASSVITGLGVNEQFF.

This clonotype was observed a few times. This sequence joins TRBV7-2 and TRBJ2-7; 7 bases align to TRBD2. The CDR3 is 15 amino acids. With 2 bases clipped from V and 2 bases from J, the junction kept 6 bases outside the gene matches. Germline V gives CDR1 SGHTA, CDR2 FQGNSA. The CDR3 sequence is CASSLNGGTTYEQYF. CDR3 in DNA: TGTGCCAGCAGCTTAAATGGAGGGACTACCTACGAGCAGTACTTC.

In this sample, this clonotype turned up a few times. The chain has TRBV7-8 and TRBJ2-3; 9 positions agree with TRBD2. The germline gives CDR1 SGHVS, CDR2 FQNEAQ. J was trimmed by 6 bases and V by 5 bases; bases with no gene match: 9. The CDR3 is 15 amino acids. In nucleotides, the CDR3 is TGTGCCAGCAGCCTTCGGGCTAGCGGGGAGGATACGCAGTATTTT. Encoded protein: CASSLRASGEDTQYF. Variable domain in full (rest from reference TRBV7-8 and TRBJ2-3): GAGVSQSPRYKVAKRGQDVALRCDPISGHVSLFWYQQALGQGPEFLTYFQNEAQLDKSGLPSDRFFAERPEGSVSTLKIQRTQQEDSAVYLCASSLRASGEDTQYFGPGTRLTVL.

This rearrangement joins TRBV23-1 to TRBJ2-7, with D maybe TRBD2 (6 bases). TRBV23-1 is an ORF; its function is uncertain. This CDR3 contains 13 residues. Trimming took 4 bases from V and 5 from J, leaving 12 bases between them. The CDR3 region has the DNA TGCGCCAGCAGTCGTGGAGGGACCCACGAGCAGTACGTC. Encoded protein: CASSRGGTHEQYV.

The chain is built from TRBV11-1 and TRBJ1-2, with D tentatively TRBD1 (5 bases). The CDR3 contains 15 residues. V lost 5 bases and J 4 bases, leaving 17 bases between the germline ends. In germline, CDR1 is SGHAT, CDR2 FQDESV (reference sequence). DNA of the CDR3: TGTGCCAGCAGCATACCGGGATCGGGGACCTATGGCTACACCTTC. It translates to CASSIPGSGTYGYTF.